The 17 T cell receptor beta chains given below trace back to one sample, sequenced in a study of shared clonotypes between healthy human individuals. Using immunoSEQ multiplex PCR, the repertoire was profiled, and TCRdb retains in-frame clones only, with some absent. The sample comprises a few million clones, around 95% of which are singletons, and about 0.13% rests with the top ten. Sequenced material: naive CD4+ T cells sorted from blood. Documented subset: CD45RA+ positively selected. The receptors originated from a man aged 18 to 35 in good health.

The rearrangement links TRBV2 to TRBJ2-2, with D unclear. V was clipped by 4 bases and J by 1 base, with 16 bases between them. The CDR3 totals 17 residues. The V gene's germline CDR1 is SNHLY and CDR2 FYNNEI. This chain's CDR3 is CASSAERLTLNTGELFF. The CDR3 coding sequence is TGTGCCAGCAGTGCCGAACGGCTAACTCTGAACACCGGGGAGCTGTTTTTT.

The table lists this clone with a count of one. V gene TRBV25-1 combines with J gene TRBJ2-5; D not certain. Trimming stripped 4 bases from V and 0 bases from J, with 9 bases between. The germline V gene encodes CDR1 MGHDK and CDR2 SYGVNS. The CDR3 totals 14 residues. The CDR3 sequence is CASSGTVYQETQYF. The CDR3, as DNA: TGTGCCAGCAGTGGTACAGTGTACCAAGAGACCCAGTACTTC.

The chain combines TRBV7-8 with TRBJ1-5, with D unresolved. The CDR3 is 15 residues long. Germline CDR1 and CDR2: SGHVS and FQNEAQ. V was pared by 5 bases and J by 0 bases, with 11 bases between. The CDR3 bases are TGTGCCAGCAGCCAAGAGACCTATAGCAATCAGCCCCAGCATTTT. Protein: CASSQETYSNQPQHF.

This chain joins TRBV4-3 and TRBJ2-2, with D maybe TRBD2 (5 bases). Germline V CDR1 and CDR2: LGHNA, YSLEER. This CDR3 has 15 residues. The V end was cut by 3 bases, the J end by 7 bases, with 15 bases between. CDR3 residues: CASSHPGLASGELFF. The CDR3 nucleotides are TGCGCCAGCAGCCATCCCGGACTTGCCAGCGGGGAGCTGTTTTTT.

The CDR3: CASSLGYVGEQFF. For the CDR3, the DNA is TGTGCCAGCAGCTTGGGCTATGTGGGTGAGCAGTTCTTC. The chain has TRBV7-2 and TRBJ2-1; no definite D call. V lost 3 bases to trimming and J lost 9 bases, with 12 bases between them. There are 13 residues in the CDR3. Germline loops: CDR1 SGHTA, CDR2 FQGNSA.

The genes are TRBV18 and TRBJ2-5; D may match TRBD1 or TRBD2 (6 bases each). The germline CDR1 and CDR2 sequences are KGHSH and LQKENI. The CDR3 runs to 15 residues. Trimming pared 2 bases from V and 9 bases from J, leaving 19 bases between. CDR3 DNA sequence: TGTGCCAGCTCACCAAACCGGGGGCGAGTTAGTTCCCAGTACTTC. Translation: CASSPNRGRVSSQYF. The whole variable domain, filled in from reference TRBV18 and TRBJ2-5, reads NAGVMQNPRHLVRRRGQEARLRCSPMKGHSHVYWYRQLPEEGLKFMVYLQKENIIDESGMPKERFSAEFPKEGPSILRIQQVVRGDSAAYFCASSPNRGRVSSQYFGPGTRLLVL.

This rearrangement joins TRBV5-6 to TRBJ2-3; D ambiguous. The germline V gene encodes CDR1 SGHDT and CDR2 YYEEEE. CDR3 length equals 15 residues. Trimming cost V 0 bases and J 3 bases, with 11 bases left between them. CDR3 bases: TGTGCCAGCAGCTTGGTGGGCCCCATAACAGATACGCAGTATTTT. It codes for CASSLVGPITDTQYF.

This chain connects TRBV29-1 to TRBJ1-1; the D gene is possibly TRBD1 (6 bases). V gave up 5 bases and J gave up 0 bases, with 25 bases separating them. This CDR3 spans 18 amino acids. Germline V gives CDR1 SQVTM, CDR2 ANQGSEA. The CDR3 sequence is CSVQGRPGRGPMNTEAFF. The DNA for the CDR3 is TGCAGCGTTCAGGGGAGGCCAGGGAGGGGCCCTATGAACACTGAAGCTTTCTTT.

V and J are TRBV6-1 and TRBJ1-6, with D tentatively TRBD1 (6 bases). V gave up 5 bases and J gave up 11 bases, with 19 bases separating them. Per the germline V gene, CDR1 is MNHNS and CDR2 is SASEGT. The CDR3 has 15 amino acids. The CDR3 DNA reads TGTGCCAGCAGTCCAAAAGGGGGATCGGCCACACCCCTCCACTTT. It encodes CASSPKGGSATPLHF.

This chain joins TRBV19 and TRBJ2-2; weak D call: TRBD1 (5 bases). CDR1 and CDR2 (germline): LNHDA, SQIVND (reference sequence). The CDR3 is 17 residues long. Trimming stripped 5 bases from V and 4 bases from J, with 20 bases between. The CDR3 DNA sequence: TGTGCCAGTAGTCCTTTTGCTGGGCAGGGAAGCACCGGGGAGCTGTTTTTT. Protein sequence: CASSPFAGQGSTGELFF.

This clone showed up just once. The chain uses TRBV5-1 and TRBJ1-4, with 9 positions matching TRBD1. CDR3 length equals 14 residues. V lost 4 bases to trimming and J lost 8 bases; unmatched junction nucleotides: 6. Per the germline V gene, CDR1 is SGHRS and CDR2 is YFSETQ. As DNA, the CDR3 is TGCGCCAGCAGCACGGGACAGGGTGACGAAAAACTGTTTTTT. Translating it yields CASSTGQGDEKLFF. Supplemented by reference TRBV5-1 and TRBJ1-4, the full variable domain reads KAGVTQTPRYLIKTRGQQVTLSCSPISGHRSVSWYQQTPGQGLQFLFEYFSETQRNKGNFPGRFSGRQFSNSRSEMNVSTLELGDSALYLCASSTGQGDEKLFFGSGTQLSVL.

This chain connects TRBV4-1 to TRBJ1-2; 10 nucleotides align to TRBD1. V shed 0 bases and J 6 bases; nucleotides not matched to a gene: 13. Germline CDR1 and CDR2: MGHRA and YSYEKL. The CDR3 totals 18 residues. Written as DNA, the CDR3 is TGCGCCAGCAGCCAAGACGTTGTATGGACAGGGGGTAAGGATGGCTACACCTTC. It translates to CASSQDVVWTGGKDGYTF.

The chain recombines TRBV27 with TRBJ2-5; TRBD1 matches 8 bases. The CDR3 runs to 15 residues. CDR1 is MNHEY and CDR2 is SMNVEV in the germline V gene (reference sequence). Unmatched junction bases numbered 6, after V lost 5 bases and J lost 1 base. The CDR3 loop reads CASSLATGGQETQYF. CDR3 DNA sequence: TGTGCCAGCAGTCTCGCAACAGGGGGCCAAGAGACCCAGTACTTC.

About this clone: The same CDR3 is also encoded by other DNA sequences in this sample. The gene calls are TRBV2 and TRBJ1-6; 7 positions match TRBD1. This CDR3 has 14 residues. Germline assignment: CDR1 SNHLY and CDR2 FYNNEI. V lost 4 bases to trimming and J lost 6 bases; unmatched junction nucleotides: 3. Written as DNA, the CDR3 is TGTGCCAGCAGTGGACAGGGAGGTAATTCACCCCTCCACTTT. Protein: CASSGQGGNSPLHF.

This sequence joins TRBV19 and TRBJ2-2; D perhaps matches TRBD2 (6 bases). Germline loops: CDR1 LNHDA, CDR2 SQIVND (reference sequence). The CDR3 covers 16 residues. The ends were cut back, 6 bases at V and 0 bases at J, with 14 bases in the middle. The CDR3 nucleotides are TGTGCCAGTAGACTTCGGGGAGGAGCGAACACCGGGGAGCTGTTTTTT. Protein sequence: CASRLRGGANTGELFF. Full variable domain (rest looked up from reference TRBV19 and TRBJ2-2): DGGITQSPKYLFRKEGQNVTLSCEQNLNHDAMYWYRQDPGQGLRLIYYSQIVNDFQKGDIAEGYSVSREKKESFPLTVTSAQKNPTAFYLCASRLRGGANTGELFFGEGSRLTVL.

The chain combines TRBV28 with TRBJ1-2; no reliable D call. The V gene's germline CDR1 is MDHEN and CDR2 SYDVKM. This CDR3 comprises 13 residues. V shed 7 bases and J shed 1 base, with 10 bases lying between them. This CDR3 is CASTRSLNYGYTF. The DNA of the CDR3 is TGTGCCAGCACCCGAAGCCTTAACTATGGCTACACCTTC.

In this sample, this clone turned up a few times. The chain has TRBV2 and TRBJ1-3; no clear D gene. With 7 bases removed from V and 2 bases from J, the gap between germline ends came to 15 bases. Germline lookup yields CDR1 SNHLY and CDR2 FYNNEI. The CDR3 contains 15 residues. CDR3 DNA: TGTGCCAGCACCGGAAGTGAGGCAGCTGGAAACACCATATATTTT. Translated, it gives CASTGSEAAGNTIYF.